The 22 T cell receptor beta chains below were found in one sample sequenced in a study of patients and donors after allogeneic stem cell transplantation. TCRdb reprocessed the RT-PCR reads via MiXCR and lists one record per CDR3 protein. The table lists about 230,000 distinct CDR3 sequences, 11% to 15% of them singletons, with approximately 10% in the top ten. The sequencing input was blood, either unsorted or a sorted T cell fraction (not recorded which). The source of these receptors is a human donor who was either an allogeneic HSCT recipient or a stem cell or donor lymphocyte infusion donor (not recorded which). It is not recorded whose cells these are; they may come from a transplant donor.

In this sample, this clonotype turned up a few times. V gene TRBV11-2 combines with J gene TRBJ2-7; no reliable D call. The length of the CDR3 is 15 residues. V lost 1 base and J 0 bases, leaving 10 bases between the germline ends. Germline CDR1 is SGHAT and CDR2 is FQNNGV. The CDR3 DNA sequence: TGTGCCAGCAGCTTAGGGCAGGCGAGCTCCTACGAGCAGTACTTC. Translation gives CASSLGQASSYEQYF. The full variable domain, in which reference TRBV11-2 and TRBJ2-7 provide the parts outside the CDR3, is EAGVAQSPRYKIIEKRQSVAFWCNPISGHATLYWYQQILGQGPKLLIQFQNNGVVDDSQLPKDRFSAERLKGVDSTLKIQPAKLEDSAVYLCASSLGQASSYEQYFGPGTRLTVT.

The CDR3 region is CATTRPTSAVYEQYF. CDR3 coding DNA: TGTGCCACCACACGACCTACTAGCGCCGTCTACGAGCAGTACTTC. This chain joins TRBV6-2 or TRBV6-3 and TRBJ2-7, with 7 bases aligning to TRBD2. The CDR3 has 15 amino acids. After removal of 10 bases from V and 3 bases from J, the junction contained 15 bases not matched to a gene. Looked up from germline, CDR1 is MNHEY and CDR2 is SVGEGT.

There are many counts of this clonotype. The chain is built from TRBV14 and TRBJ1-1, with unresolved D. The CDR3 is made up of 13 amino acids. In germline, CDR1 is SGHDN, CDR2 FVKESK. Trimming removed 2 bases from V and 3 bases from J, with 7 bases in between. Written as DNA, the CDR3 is TGTGCCAGCAGCCAACAACAGCACACTGAAGCTTTCTTT. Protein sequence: CASSQQQHTEAFF.

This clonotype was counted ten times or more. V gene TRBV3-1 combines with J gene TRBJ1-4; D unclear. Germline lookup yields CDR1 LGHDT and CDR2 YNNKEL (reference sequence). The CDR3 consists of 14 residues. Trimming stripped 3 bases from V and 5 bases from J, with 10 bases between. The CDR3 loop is CASSQQSSNEKLFF. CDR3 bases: TGTGCCAGCAGCCAGCAAAGCTCAAATGAAAAACTGTTTTTT.

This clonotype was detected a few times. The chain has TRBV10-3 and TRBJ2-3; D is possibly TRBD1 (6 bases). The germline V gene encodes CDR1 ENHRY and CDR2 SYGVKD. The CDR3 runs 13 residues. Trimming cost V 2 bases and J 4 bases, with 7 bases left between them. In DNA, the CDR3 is TGTGCCATCAGTGAGGGGACACCAGATACGCAGTATTTT. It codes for CAISEGTPDTQYF.

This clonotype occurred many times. CDR3: CASSVQGASGANVLTF. The CDR3 coding sequence is TGTGCCAGCAGCGTACAGGGTGCCTCTGGGGCCAACGTCCTGACTTTC. The chain joins TRBV9 to TRBJ2-6; possible D gene TRBD1, 5 bases. Trimming removed 1 base from V and 0 bases from J, with 8 bases in between. This CDR3 is built from 16 residues. Germline CDR1 and CDR2: SGDLS and YYNGEE.

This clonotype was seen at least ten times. CDR3 sequence reads: CSVFGTPRGGYEQYF. CDR3 in DNA: TGCAGCGTCTTCGGGACACCTCGGGGTGGCTACGAGCAGTACTTC. J is TRBJ2-7 and V is TRBV29-1; TRBD1 is a possible D gene (6 bases). V lost 6 bases and J 3 bases, leaving 21 bases between the germline ends. Germline V gene data show CDR1 as SQVTM and CDR2 as ANQGSEA. The CDR3 spans 15 residues.

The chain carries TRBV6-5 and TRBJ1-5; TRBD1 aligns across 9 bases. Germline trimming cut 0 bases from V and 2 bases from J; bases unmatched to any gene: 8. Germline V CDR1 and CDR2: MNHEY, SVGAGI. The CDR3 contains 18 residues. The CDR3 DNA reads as TGTGCCAGCAGTTACTCCGCGACAGGGGGATGGGGCAATCAGCCCCAGCATTTT. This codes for CASSYSATGGWGNQPQHF.

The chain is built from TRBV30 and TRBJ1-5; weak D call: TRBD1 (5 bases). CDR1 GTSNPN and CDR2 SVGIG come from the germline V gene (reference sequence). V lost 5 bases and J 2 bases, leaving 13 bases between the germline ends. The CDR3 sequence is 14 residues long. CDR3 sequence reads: CAWGGVQGNQPQHF. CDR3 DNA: TGTGCCTGGGGGGGGGTCCAAGGCAATCAGCCCCAGCATTTT.

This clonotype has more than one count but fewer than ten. The CDR3 region is CASSLRTRPPGEQFF. CDR3 bases: TGTGCCAGCAGCTTACGGACTAGACCCCCCGGTGAGCAGTTCTTC. The gene calls are TRBV7-2 and TRBJ2-1; 7 nucleotides agree with TRBD2. J lost 9 bases, V lost 2 bases, and 10 bases had no gene match. The CDR3 consists of 15 residues. Germline CDR1 reads SGHTA; CDR2 reads FQGNSA.

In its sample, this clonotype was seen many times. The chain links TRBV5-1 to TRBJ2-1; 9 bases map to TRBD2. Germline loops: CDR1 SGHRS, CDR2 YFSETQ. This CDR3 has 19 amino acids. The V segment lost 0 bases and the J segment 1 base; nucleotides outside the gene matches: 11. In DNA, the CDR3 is TGCGCCAGCAGCTTGGAATGGGCTAGCGGGATGGGGTCCTACAATGAGCAGTTCTTC. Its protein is CASSLEWASGMGSYNEQFF. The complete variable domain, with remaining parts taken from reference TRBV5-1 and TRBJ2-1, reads KAGVTQTPRYLIKTRGQQVTLSCSPISGHRSVSWYQQTPGQGLQFLFEYFSETQRNKGNFPGRFSGRQFSNSRSEMNVSTLELGDSALYLCASSLEWASGMGSYNEQFFGPGTRLTVL.

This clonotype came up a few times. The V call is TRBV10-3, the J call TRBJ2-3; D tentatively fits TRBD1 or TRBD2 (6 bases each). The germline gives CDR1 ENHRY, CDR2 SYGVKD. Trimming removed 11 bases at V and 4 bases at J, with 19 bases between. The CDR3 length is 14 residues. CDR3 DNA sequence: TGTGCCTCTATCGAGGGGGGCCTGTCAGATACGCAGTATTTT. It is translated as CASIEGGLSDTQYF.

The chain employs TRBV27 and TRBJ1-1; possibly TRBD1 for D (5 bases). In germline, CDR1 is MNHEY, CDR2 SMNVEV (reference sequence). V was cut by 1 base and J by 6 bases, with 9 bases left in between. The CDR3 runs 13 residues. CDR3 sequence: CASSLWGQSEAFF. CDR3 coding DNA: TGTGCCAGCAGTTTATGGGGCCAGTCTGAAGCTTTCTTT.

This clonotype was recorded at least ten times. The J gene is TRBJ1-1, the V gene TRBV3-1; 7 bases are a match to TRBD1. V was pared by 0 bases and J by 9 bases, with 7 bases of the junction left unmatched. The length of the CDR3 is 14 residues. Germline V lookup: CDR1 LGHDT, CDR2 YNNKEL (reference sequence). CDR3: CASSQEVRGGQAFF. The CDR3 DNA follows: TGTGCCAGCAGCCAAGAAGTTCGAGGGGGCCAAGCTTTCTTT.

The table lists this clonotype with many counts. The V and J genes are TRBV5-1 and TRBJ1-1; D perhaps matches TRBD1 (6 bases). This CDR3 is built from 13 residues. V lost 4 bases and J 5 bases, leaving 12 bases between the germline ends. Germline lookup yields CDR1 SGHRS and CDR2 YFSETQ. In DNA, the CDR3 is TGCGCCAGCAGCGCTACAGGGATGACTGAAGCTTTCTTT. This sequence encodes CASSATGMTEAFF.

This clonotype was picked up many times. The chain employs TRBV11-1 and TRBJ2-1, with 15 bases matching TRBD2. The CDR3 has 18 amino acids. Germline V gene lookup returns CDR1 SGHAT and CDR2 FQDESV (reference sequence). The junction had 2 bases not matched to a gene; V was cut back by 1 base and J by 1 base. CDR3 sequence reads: CASSLGGLAGGSYNEQFF. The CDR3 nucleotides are TGTGCCAGCAGCTTAGGGGGACTAGCGGGAGGATCCTACAATGAGCAGTTCTTC.

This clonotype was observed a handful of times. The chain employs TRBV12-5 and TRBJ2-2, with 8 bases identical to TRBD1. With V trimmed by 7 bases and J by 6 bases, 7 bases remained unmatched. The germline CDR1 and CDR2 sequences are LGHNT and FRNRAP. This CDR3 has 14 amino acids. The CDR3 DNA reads TGTGCTAGTGCCCGGACAGGGTTCGCCGGGGAGCTGTTTTTT. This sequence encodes CASARTGFAGELFF. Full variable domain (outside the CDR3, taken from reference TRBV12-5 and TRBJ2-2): DARVTQTPRHKVTEMGQEVTMRCQPILGHNTVFWYRQTMMQGLELLAYFRNRAPLDDSGMPKDRFSAEMPDATLATLKIQPSEPRDSAVYFCASARTGFAGELFFGEGSRLTVL.

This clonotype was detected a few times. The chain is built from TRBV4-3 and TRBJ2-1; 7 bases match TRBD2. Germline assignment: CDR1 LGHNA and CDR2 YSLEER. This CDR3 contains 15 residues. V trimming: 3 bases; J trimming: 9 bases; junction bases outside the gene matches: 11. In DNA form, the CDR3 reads TGCGCCAGCAGCCAGAACAGCTTGACTAGCAGTGAGCAGTTCTTC. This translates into CASSQNSLTSSEQFF.

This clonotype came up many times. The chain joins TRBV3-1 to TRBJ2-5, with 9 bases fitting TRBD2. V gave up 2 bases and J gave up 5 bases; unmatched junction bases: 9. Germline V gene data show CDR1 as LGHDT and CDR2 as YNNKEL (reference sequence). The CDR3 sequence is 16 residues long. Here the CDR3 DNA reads TGTGCCAGCAGCCAAAAAGGCCTAGCGGGATCTGAGACCCAGTACTTC. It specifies CASSQKGLAGSETQYF.

The CDR3, as DNA: TGTGCCAGCAGCCGGACAGAAAATCAGCCCCAGCATTTT. Its translation: CASSRTENQPQHF. The chain recombines TRBV28 with TRBJ1-5; perhaps TRBD1 as D (6 bases). Trimming cost V 6 bases and J 4 bases, with 10 bases left between them. This CDR3 has 13 amino acids. The germline CDR1 and CDR2 sequences are MDHEN and SYDVKM.

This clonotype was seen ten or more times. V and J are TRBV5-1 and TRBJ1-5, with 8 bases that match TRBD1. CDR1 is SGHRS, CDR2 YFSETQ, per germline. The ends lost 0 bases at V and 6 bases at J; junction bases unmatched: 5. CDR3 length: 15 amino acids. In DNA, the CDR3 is TGCGCCAGCAGCTTGGGCGCTACAGGGGGTCAGCCCCAGCATTTT. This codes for CASSLGATGGQPQHF.

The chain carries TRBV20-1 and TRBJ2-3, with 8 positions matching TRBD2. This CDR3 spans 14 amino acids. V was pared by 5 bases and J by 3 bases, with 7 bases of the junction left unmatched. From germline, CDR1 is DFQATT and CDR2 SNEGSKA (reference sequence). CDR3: CSAGSGRVTDTQYF. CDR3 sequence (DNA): TGCAGTGCTGGATCCGGGAGGGTGACAGATACGCAGTATTTT.